The next 18 T cell receptor beta chains were all read from a single sample in a study of CD8+ T cells in alopecia areata. Extracted RNA was reverse transcribed into cDNA, the sequencing template. Sequencing used immunoSEQ multiplex PCR; TCRdb keeps in-frame clones, though not all of them. The sample gives tens of thousands of clones, approximately 50% of which show up once; roughly 6% is in the top ten. The sample was NKG2D-high CD8+ T cells sorted from blood. These TCRs come from a human donor with alopecia areata.

The chain combines TRBV2 with TRBJ2-5; D possibly uses TRBD1 or TRBD2 (5 bases each). Germline assignment: CDR1 SNHLY and CDR2 FYNNEI. Trimming removed 4 bases at V and 5 bases at J, with 17 bases between. CDR3 size: 15 residues. The CDR3 sequence is CASSVRPAEGETQYF. As DNA, the CDR3 is TGTGCCAGCAGTGTTAGGCCCGCAGAGGGGGAGACCCAGTACTTC.

This chain uses TRBV4-2 with TRBJ2-1; 8 bases match TRBD1. Trimming removed 4 bases from V and 6 bases from J; junction bases left unmatched: 11. The germline gives CDR1 LGHNA, CDR2 YNFKEQ. The CDR3 covers 16 residues. The CDR3: CASSPTTGEAPNEQFF. In nucleotides, the CDR3 is TGTGCCAGCAGCCCGACGACAGGGGAGGCGCCCAATGAGCAGTTCTTC.

CDR3 region: CASSLAGGLAVYEQYF. The CDR3 nucleotides read TGTGCCAGCAGCTTAGCCGGAGGACTAGCGGTATACGAGCAGTACTTC. This chain uses TRBV7-9 with TRBJ2-7, with 10 bases fitting TRBD2. Germline values: CDR1 SEHNR, CDR2 FQNEAQ (reference sequence). The CDR3 is 16 amino acids. Trimming cost V 0 bases and J 4 bases; bases outside gene matches: 6. Full variable domain (outside the CDR3, taken from reference TRBV7-9 and TRBJ2-7): DTGVSQNPRHKITKRGQNVTFRCDPISEHNRLYWYRQTLGQGPEFLTYFQNEAQLEKSRLLSDRFSAERPKGSFSTLEIQRTEQGDSAMYLCASSLAGGLAVYEQYFGPGTRLTVT.

The chain is built from TRBV11-2 and TRBJ2-5; D is undetermined. CDR3 size: 12 residues. Per the germline V gene, CDR1 is SGHAT and CDR2 is FQNNGV. V was shortened by 3 bases and J by 4 bases, with 6 bases between the two germline ends. The CDR3 coding sequence is TGTGCCAGCAGCTTCGGATCAGAGACCCAGTACTTC. Translating it yields CASSFGSETQYF. Full variable domain (remainder filled in from reference TRBV11-2 and TRBJ2-5): EAGVAQSPRYKIIEKRQSVAFWCNPISGHATLYWYQQILGQGPKLLIQFQNNGVVDDSQLPKDRFSAERLKGVDSTLKIQPAKLEDSAVYLCASSFGSETQYFGPGTRLLVL.

This rearrangement joins TRBV4-1 to TRBJ2-7; possibly TRBD2 for D (5 bases). V was clipped by 4 bases and J by 3 bases, with 13 bases between them. CDR1 MGHRA and CDR2 YSYEKL come from the germline V gene. The CDR3 consists of 14 residues. DNA for the CDR3: TGCGCCAGCAGCCGGGTAAGAGGGTACTACGAGCAGTACTTC. This sequence encodes CASSRVRGYYEQYF.

The rearrangement joins TRBV5-1 to TRBJ2-5; D is unresolved. Trimming pared 1 base from V and 4 bases from J, leaving 5 bases between. The CDR3 has 12 residues. Germline CDR1 SGHRS, CDR2 YFSETQ. The CDR3 spells CASSLIGETQYF. CDR3 sequence (DNA): TGCGCCAGCAGCTTGATCGGAGAGACCCAGTACTTC.

This sequence joins TRBV13 and TRBJ2-3; 7 bases are shared with TRBD2. Trimming took 4 bases from V and 1 from J; bases not matched to a gene: 5. CDR3 length equals 15 residues. Germline V CDR1 and CDR2: PRHDT, FYEKMQ (reference sequence). The chain's CDR3 is CASSSGGLRTDTQYF. The CDR3, as DNA: TGTGCCAGCAGCTCCGGGGGACTACGCACAGATACGCAGTATTTT.

The gene calls are TRBV27 and TRBJ2-1; a weak D match, TRBD1 (5 bases). The CDR3 covers 12 residues. Germline V gene data show CDR1 as MNHEY and CDR2 as SMNVEV (reference sequence). The V gene lost 0 bases and the J gene lost 8 bases, with 5 bases spanning the gap. CDR3 bases: TGTGCCAGCAGTTTATCAGGGGATGAGCAGTTCTTC. Translated: CASSLSGDEQFF.

The chain recombines TRBV12-5 with TRBJ2-5, with TRBD1 matching over 10 bases. In germline, CDR1 is LGHNT, CDR2 FRNRAP. CDR3 size: 17 residues. The junction had 16 bases not matched to a gene; V was cut back by 7 bases and J by 5 bases. CDR3 coding DNA: TGTGCTAGTGTTATCCCACATCGGACAGGGGGAGGCGAGACCCAGTACTTC. It yields the protein CASVIPHRTGGGETQYF.

The chain is built from TRBV7-2 and TRBJ2-1, with D tentatively TRBD2 (6 bases). CDR3 length equals 17 residues. CDR1 is SGHTA and CDR2 is FQGNSA in the germline V gene. V was trimmed by 0 bases and J by 8 bases, leaving 20 bases between them. The CDR3 bases are TGTGCCAGCAGCTTAGCAGTTCTAGCGCCAAGGAACGATGAGCAGTTCTTC. Translating gives CASSLAVLAPRNDEQFF.

The chain employs TRBV29-1 and TRBJ2-3; 15 bases are a match to TRBD2. The CDR3 runs to 16 residues. The J segment lost 5 bases and the V segment lost 5 bases, leaving 8 bases of the junction unmatched. Germline V lookup: CDR1 SQVTM, CDR2 ANQGSEA. DNA of the CDR3: TGCAGCGTTCTGTGGACTAGCGGGGGGGCCGTAGATACGCAGTATTTT. Protein: CSVLWTSGGAVDTQYF.

This chain uses TRBV30 with TRBJ2-1; a possible D gene is TRBD1 (6 bases). Germline V gene data show CDR1 as GTSNPN and CDR2 as SVGIG (reference sequence). Trimming took off 2 bases at V and 4 bases at J, with 12 bases between the two ends. The CDR3 spans 14 residues. The CDR3 reads CAWSTRDMYNEQFF. The DNA of the CDR3 is TGTGCCTGGAGTACCAGGGACATGTACAATGAGCAGTTCTTC.

This chain's CDR3 is CASSLGTVSNQPQHF. The CDR3 DNA reads TGCGCCAGCAGCTTAGGGACGGTTAGCAATCAGCCCCAGCATTTT. The rearrangement uses TRBV5-1 and TRBJ1-5, with D maybe TRBD1 (5 bases). Germline V gene data show CDR1 as SGHRS and CDR2 as YFSETQ. The CDR3 is 15 amino acids. Deletions cut 2 bases from V and 0 bases from J, with 9 bases between.

In its sample, this clone was seen a few times. This chain uses TRBV9 with TRBJ2-1; D unclear. The CDR3 runs to 12 residues. Trimming took off 2 bases at V and 7 bases at J, with 7 bases between the two ends. CDR1 SGDLS and CDR2 YYNGEE come from the germline V gene. This CDR3 is CASSVSENEQFF. CDR3 sequence (DNA): TGTGCCAGCAGCGTTTCCGAAAATGAGCAGTTCTTC.

The rearrangement uses TRBV4-1 and TRBJ2-7, with a weak D call TRBD2 (7 bases). CDR3 length: 13 amino acids. Per germline, CDR1 MGHRA and CDR2 YSYEKL. V gave up 3 bases and J gave up 7 bases, with 13 bases separating them. The CDR3 reads CASSQGGPEEQYF. The CDR3 DNA reads TGCGCCAGCAGCCAGGGGGGGCCTGAGGAGCAGTACTTC.

The table lists this clone with a few counts. The chain uses TRBV19 and TRBJ1-3; D gene uncertain. V gave up 10 bases and J gave up 7 bases, with 11 bases separating them. This CDR3 is built from 11 residues. Germline values: CDR1 LNHDA, CDR2 SQIVND (reference sequence). The CDR3 reads CATGSFNTIYF. In DNA form, the CDR3 reads TGTGCCACCGGATCGTTCAACACCATATATTTT.

This clone showed up just a few times. The chain employs TRBV7-8 and TRBJ2-2; possible D gene TRBD2, 6 bases. The ends were cut back, 8 bases at V and 3 bases at J, with 22 bases in the middle. In germline, CDR1 is SGHVS, CDR2 FQNEAQ. The CDR3 is 17 residues long. Here the CDR3 reads CASFIGRDGFDTGELFF. CDR3 bases: TGTGCCAGCTTTATCGGGCGGGATGGCTTTGACACCGGGGAGCTGTTTTTT.

The rearrangement links TRBV19 to TRBJ2-1, with D possibly being TRBD1 or TRBD2 (5 bases each). Looked up from germline, CDR1 is LNHDA and CDR2 is SQIVND (reference sequence). The CDR3 is 15 amino acids. The V end was cut by 8 bases, the J end by 12 bases, with 26 bases between. The CDR3 nucleotides read TGTGCCAGTTGCCCCGGGACCAGATTAAATGATGGGCAGTTCTTC. It specifies CASCPGTRLNDGQFF.